Detailed here is one TCR beta chain. Its recognized antigen is unknown. No base quality values were provided; no much bigger clone lies one nucleotide off. This record comes from a study of cytomegalovirus exposure and HLA in healthy donors (dated by TCRdb to about 2017). With regard to the full study: A later analysis indicated that the 130 or so validation repertoires were generated on the platform also employed for the 700 or so repertoires of the first cohort. The study was designed to test whether signatures of past pathogen exposure could be identified by cataloging public T cell receptors. In addition to the first cohort of 666 subjects, a separate validation cohort of 120 different subjects was used. High-throughput TCR immunosequencing, statistical association of individual TCRs with disease status, and machine learning were combined to predict cytomegalovirus infection status. General conclusions and limits of the study: The authors suggested that the approach could potentially be extended to other disease states and immunological phenotypes. A few of the identified cytomegalovirus-associated TCR beta chains were confirmed in vitro to be specific for cytomegalovirus antigens. A later analysis had no HLA typing for the validation cohort, so co-occurrence there was scored across all 120 repertoires. Cytomegalovirus status was reported to be diagnosed by the classifier with high specificity and sensitivity in both the original and validation cohorts. A total of 150 to 200 TCR beta chains were listed by the study as associated with cytomegalovirus. In a later analysis, TCRs clustered in the first cohort were found to also tend to co-occur in the 120 validation repertoires, with about 94% of cluster scores above 0. Across donors, most TCR sequences were observed very rarely, whereas some public TCRs were present in many individuals.

Library preparation employed the immunoSEQ multiplex PCR assay. Under the source paper's analysis protocol: A statistical classification framework was built for diagnosing cytomegalovirus status from the catalog of TCR beta chain sequences. TCRdb provides this immuneACCESS table in a form limited to in-frame rearrangements. Some clones are lacking; in checked studies, under half of them reflect an unresolved V gene, and why the rest are absent is not known. The D gene and trimming were derived from the DNA, and the V and J assignments and clone size from that table. The sample data list 110,000 or so clones, and about 82% of these were observed just once. The ten largest clones capture around 5% of the sample. CDR1 and CDR2 are read off the germline V gene as SGHRS and YFSETQ. The CDR3, cysteine through phenylalanine, is 14 amino acids long. Kept here is only the CDR3 DNA, which spans 42 bases and is read in frame from base 1. V has 2 bases trimmed and J has 3 bases trimmed; junction bases matching no gene number 3.

Donors formed part of the validation cohort, which comprised about 130 subjects and was distinct from the first cohort of 666 subjects. This clonotype originated in a man aged 18 to 29 in good health and CMV-seronegative. Sample: PBMCs. This sequence uses TRBV5-1 and TRBJ2-7; 9 of the junction bases match TRBD1. The nucleotide sequence is TGCGCCAGCAGCTTAGCGGACAGGGGCTACGAGCAGTACTTC. Its protein product is CASSLADRGYEQYF.